This paragraph covers one T cell receptor beta chain sequence. The target of this receptor is not known. Base qualities are not recorded, but no much larger clone differs from it by a single base. This record comes from a study of blood T cell repertoires in COVID-19 (dated by TCRdb to between 2020 and 2021). With respect to the entire study: Collaborator samples came from the United States, Italy and Spain and covered acute and convalescent phases of COVID-19. The material from the prospective study consisted of cDNA or gDNA derived from T cells, B-cell-depleted T cells, or PBMCs. Deeply sampled blood TCRbeta repertoires from subjects exposed to, actively infected with, or recovered from COVID-19 were included in the dataset. A freely available public database, intended as a resource for researchers studying the immune response to SARS-CoV-2, is where the repertoires were released. The samples were drawn from two sources: the first 160 participants of the ongoing ImmuneRACE study, and 950 to 1,500 subjects contributed by 6 global collaborators. The sample metadata nearly always contained a de-identified subject ID, COVID-19 status, age in years and sex. Where available, HLA class I and class II types were taken from metadata supplied by the sample provider and were not determined by assay-based typing.

TCRbeta CDR3 regions were amplified from genomic DNA using the immunoSEQ Assay, a bias-controlled multiplex PCR. On the authors' methods: The number of nucleated cells in each sample was estimated from the amplification of reference gene primers within the assay. Sequence reads were collapsed and filtered to measure the absolute abundance of every unique TCRbeta CDR3 rearrangement. For each sample, productive Simpson clonality was calculated as the square root of Simpson's diversity index across productive rearrangements. The source is immuneACCESS, and TCRdb retained only in-frame sequences with V and J called. Part of the clones is not carried over; for the studies checked, unresolved V genes explain less than half of this, and the remainder is unexplained. V and J calls and clone size are as listed in that table; D and trimming were resolved from the DNA. For this sample the table gives over 200,000 clones, of which 80% to 90% were detected only once. The ten largest clones represent approximately 3.5% of the sample.

In the prospective study, participants were about 18 to 89 years old, resided in fewer than 25 geographic areas of the United States, and were enrolled through a virtual design. To assign participants to cohorts, the prospective study relied on clinical history that participants themselves reported in a screening survey and a study questionnaire. Exposed participants had been in contact with someone with a PCR-confirmed or clinician-diagnosed COVID-19 case within 2 weeks of study entry. In the prospective study, mobile phlebotomists collected whole blood, serum and a nasopharyngeal or oropharyngeal swab from each participant. Prospective study participants could optionally give additional blood draws and questionnaires over an approximately two-month period. Prospective study blood samples were shipped either frozen or at room temperature before DNA extraction. Paper-wide results and their limitations: How much clinical and demographic metadata was included differed by source and by participant, and the metadata was provided uncurated.

Including the terminal cysteine and phenylalanine, the CDR3 comprises 14 residues. The CDR3 DNA has 42 bases and is translated from base 1. The germline V gene encodes CDR1 SGDLS and CDR2 YYNGEE. V and J are truncated by 4 bases and 8 bases respectively, leaving an intervening sequence of 16 bases. The TCR originated in a woman in her twenties or thirties who had been exposed to COVID-19. Material: PBMCs or T cells enriched from blood (not recorded which). The chain is encoded by TRBV9 joined to TRBJ2-1; the D gene lacks a confident call. The CDR3 is CASSSPTMPHEQFF. In nucleotides, the sequence is TGTGCCAGCAGCTCCCCTACTATGCCCCATGAGCAGTTCTTC.